This T cell receptor (beta chain) comes out of a study of CD8+ T cells in alopecia areata. This CDR3 is 15 amino acids long. V was trimmed by 5 bases and J by 7 bases, leaving 19 bases between them. Germline-derived CDR1 and CDR2 are SGHTA and FQGNSA. Details on this clone: Its specificity is unknown.

As for treatment: oral pan-JAK inhibitor, 5-10 mg twice daily. The investigators collected lesional scalp punch biopsies and peripheral blood from alopecia areata patients. RNA was isolated and reverse transcribed to cDNA, the sequencing template. The assay was immunoSEQ multiplex PCR, and TCRdb's table has in-frame clones only and misses some. Of about 200,000 clones listed, roughly two fifths were seen once; the top ten hold 0.48%. Study results and caveats: Scalp clonality and expanded CD8+ clones among the top 100 were significantly decreased by tofacitinib.

The sample in question was CD4+ T cells sorted from blood, obtained at approximately week 34, from a patient treated with tofacitinib. This TCR was recovered from a human donor with alopecia areata. The chain uses TRBV7-2 and TRBJ2-3, with a tentative D call TRBD1 (6 bases). CDR3 in DNA: TGTGCCAGCAGCCATGGGACACCGGAGCCTCATACGCAGTATTTT. As protein: CASSHGTPEPHTQYF.